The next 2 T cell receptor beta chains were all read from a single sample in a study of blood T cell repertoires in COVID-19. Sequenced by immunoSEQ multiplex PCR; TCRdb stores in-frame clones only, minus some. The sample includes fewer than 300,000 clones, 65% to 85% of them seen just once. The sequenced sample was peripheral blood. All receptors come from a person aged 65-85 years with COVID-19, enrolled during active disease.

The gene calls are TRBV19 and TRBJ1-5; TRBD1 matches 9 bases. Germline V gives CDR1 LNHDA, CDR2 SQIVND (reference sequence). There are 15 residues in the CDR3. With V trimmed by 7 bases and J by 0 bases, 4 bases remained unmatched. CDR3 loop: CASTPDRGSNQPQHF. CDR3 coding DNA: TGTGCCAGTACCCCGGACAGGGGTAGCAATCAGCCCCAGCATTTT.

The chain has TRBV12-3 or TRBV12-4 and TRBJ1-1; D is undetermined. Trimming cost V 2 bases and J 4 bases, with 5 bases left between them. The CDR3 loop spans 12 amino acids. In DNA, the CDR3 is TGTGCCAGCAGTTTAATCGGCACTGAAGCTTTCTTT. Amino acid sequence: CASSLIGTEAFF.